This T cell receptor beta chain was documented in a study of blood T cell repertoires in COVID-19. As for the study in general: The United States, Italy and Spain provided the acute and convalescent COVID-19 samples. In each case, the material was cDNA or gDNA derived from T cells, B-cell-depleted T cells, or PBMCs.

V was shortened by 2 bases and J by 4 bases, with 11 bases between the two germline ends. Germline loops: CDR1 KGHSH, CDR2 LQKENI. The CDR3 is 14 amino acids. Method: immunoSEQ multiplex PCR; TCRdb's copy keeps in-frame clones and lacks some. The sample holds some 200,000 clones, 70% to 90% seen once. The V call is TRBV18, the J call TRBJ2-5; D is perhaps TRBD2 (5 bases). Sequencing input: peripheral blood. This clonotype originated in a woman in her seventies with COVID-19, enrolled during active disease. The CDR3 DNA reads TGTGCCAGCTCACCAGGTAGCGAGGGAGAGACCCAGTACTTC. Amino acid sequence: CASSPGSEGETQYF.